The 2 T cell receptor beta chains given below trace back to one sample, sequenced in a study of blood T cell repertoires in COVID-19. The method was immunoSEQ multiplex PCR; TCRdb's version includes in-frame clones alone and lacks a portion of them. Among around 240,000 clones listed, about 80% were seen once. The sequencing sample was made of peripheral blood. All receptors derive from a woman in her forties or fifties with acute or convalescent COVID-19.

V and J are TRBV10-3 and TRBJ1-2; 9 bases agree with TRBD1. CDR3 length: 13 amino acids. The germline CDR1 and CDR2 sequences are ENHRY and SYGVKD. J was trimmed by 6 bases and V by 11 bases; bases with no gene match: 10. The CDR3 nucleotides read TGTGCCGCCAGGACAGGGGAGAGGGATGGCTACACCTTC. It encodes CAARTGERDGYTF.

V is TRBV20-1 and J is TRBJ2-5; D remains ambiguous. Germline assignment: CDR1 DFQATT and CDR2 SNEGSKA (reference sequence). The CDR3 covers 11 residues. The ends were cut back, 8 bases at V and 5 bases at J, with 12 bases in the middle. The CDR3 DNA sequence: TGCAGTCCCTTAACGCGGGAGACCCAGTACTTC. Its protein is CSPLTRETQYF.